The 9 T cell receptor beta chains below were found in one sample sequenced in a study of blood T cell repertoires in COVID-19 (dated by TCRdb to 2020 to 2021). The protocol used for the library was the immunoSEQ multiplex PCR assay. The source is immuneACCESS, and TCRdb retained only in-frame sequences with V and J called. Part of the clones is not carried over; for the studies checked, unresolved V genes explain less than half of this, and the remainder is unexplained. This sample gives 55,000 to 70,000 clones in total; 70% to 90% of them show up just once. The ten largest clones add up to roughly a tenth of the sample. Sequencing was done on a sample of PBMCs or T cells enriched from blood (not recorded which). These receptors all stem from a woman between 40 and 50 years old who had recovered from COVID-19.

This clone came up once. The V gene is TRBV6-5, the J gene TRBJ2-2; D gene ambiguous. Germline CDR1 MNHEY, CDR2 SVGAGI. CDR3 length equals 14 residues. V lost 2 bases and J lost 1, with 5 bases in between. CDR3 nucleotide sequence: TGTGCCAGCAGTTACGGGCGGAACACCGGGGAGCTGTTTTTT. Protein product: CASSYGRNTGELFF.

This sequence joins TRBV6-5 and TRBJ1-4; 10 bases line up with TRBD1. J lost 5 bases, V lost 8 bases, and 5 bases had no gene match. Per germline, CDR1 MNHEY and CDR2 SVGAGI. The CDR3 sequence is 14 residues long. Written as DNA, the CDR3 is TGTGCCAGCCGTTCGGGACAGGGGAATGAAAAACTGTTTTTT. The encoded protein is CASRSGQGNEKLFF.

The chain has TRBV7-2 and TRBJ2-7, with no clear D. The germline V and J ends were trimmed by 5 bases and 2 bases, with 13 bases remaining between them. CDR1 and CDR2 from the germline V gene are SGHTA and FQGNSA. CDR3 length equals 14 residues. DNA of the CDR3: TGTGCCAGCAGCACCAACAGAGCCGCCTACGAGCAGTACTTC. Its protein product is CASSTNRAAYEQYF.

The chain carries TRBV6-5 and TRBJ1-1, with D maybe TRBD1 (6 bases). This CDR3 is built from 14 residues. CDR1 MNHEY and CDR2 SVGAGI come from the germline V gene. Trimming took 6 bases from V and 1 from J, leaving 12 bases between them. DNA for the CDR3: TGTGCCAGCAGATATAGACAGGAGAACACTGAAGCTTTCTTT. The encoded protein is CASRYRQENTEAFF.

J is TRBJ2-3 and V is TRBV7-3, with D possibly matching TRBD1 (6 bases). The V end was cut by 5 bases, the J end by 6 bases, with 12 bases between. The CDR3 runs 13 residues. Looked up from germline, CDR1 is SGHTA and CDR2 is FQGTGA. The CDR3 bases are TGTGCCAGCAGCATGGGGGCTGGGGATACGCAGTATTTT. This gives the protein CASSMGAGDTQYF.

The genes are TRBV3-1 (or the pseudogene TRBV3-2) and TRBJ2-1; tentative D call: TRBD2 (6 bases). The CDR3 sequence is 16 residues long. Trimming left V 0 bases short and J 3 bases short, with 12 bases between. The germline gives CDR1 LGHDT, CDR2 YNNKEL (reference sequence). The chain's CDR3 is CASSQDRDLHYNEQFF. DNA for the CDR3: TGTGCCAGCAGCCAAGATAGGGACTTGCACTACAATGAGCAGTTCTTC.

The rearrangement links TRBV5-6 to TRBJ2-3; TRBD2 aligns across 13 bases. The CDR3 contains 17 residues. Germline V gene lookup returns CDR1 SGHDT and CDR2 YYEEEE. Trimming cost V 4 bases and J 3 bases; bases outside gene matches: 8. CDR3 amino acids: CASSRRTSGGVTDTQYF. The CDR3 DNA reads TGTGCCAGCAGCCGAAGGACTAGCGGGGGAGTAACAGATACGCAGTATTTT.

The chain carries TRBV10-3 and TRBJ2-1, with D perhaps TRBD1 (5 bases). Trimming pared 5 bases from V and 0 bases from J, leaving 17 bases between. The length of the CDR3 is 17 residues. CDR1 ENHRY and CDR2 SYGVKD come from the germline V gene. The CDR3 nucleotides read TGTGCCATCAGTCAGGGAAACTTGGAAAGCTCCTACAATGAGCAGTTCTTC. Its protein is CAISQGNLESSYNEQFF.

This clone was recorded once. This rearrangement joins TRBV4-1 to TRBJ2-7, with a weak D call TRBD2 (5 bases). From germline, CDR1 is MGHRA and CDR2 YSYEKL. The CDR3 is made up of 15 amino acids. Trimming took 4 bases from V and 0 from J, leaving 13 bases between them. The CDR3 bases are TGCGCCAGCAGCCCCGGGATAATTAGCTCCTACGAGCAGTACTTC. Amino acids: CASSPGIISSYEQYF.